This T cell receptor (beta chain) was captured by sequencing in a study of blood T cell repertoires in COVID-19. In the study overall: PBMCs, B-cell-depleted T cells, or T cells provided the cDNA or gDNA that made up the material.

In the authors' methods: Nucleated cell number was recorded as an estimate derived from reference gene primer amplification. Using immunoSEQ multiplex PCR, the repertoire was profiled, and TCRdb retains in-frame clones only, with some absent. The V and J calls and clone size were taken over from that table, and D and trimming were inferred from the DNA. The sample yields fewer than 45,000 clones, 78% seen once. This CDR3 has 15 amino acids. The germline V and J ends were trimmed by 3 bases and 0 bases, with 12 bases remaining between them. Per germline, CDR1 SNHLY and CDR2 FYNNEI. The TCR was taken from a man aged 55 to 69 with acute or convalescent COVID-19. Material for sequencing was peripheral blood. The V gene is TRBV2, the J gene TRBJ2-7; no clear D. The CDR3 loop reads CASSDSISLSYEQYF. The CDR3, as DNA: TGTGCCAGCAGTGATTCTATATCCCTCTCCTACGAGCAGTACTTC. Supplemented by reference TRBV2 and TRBJ2-7, the full variable domain reads EPEVTQTPSHQVTQMGQEVILRCVPISNHLYFYWYRQILGQKVEFLVSFYNNEISEKSEIFDDQFSVERPDGSNFTLKIRSTKLEDSAMYFCASSDSISLSYEQYFGPGTRLTVT.